The clone carrying this TCR beta chain was seen a handful of times. No antigen is known for it. The germline V gene has CDR1 LGHNA and CDR2 YNFKEQ. The ends lost 1 base at V and 5 bases at J; junction bases unmatched: 2. The CDR3 extends over 16 amino acids. These data come from a study of CD8 T cells in ankylosing spondylitis. Libraries for TCR beta were made by quantitative 5'-RACE with molecular barcodes. TCRdb called the 5' RACE reads again in MiXCR, with one record for every CDR3 protein. Among 200,000 to 250,000 distinct CDR3 sequences, more than 25% were seen once, and the ten largest hold 6.6%. Study results and caveats: Reports say disease-linked clones showed up significantly more in matched ankylosing spondylitis synovial fluid. Certain motif variants had earlier been reported in reactive arthritis synovial fluid and blood. The disease-linked clones had a CD8+ phenotype and low blood frequencies.

What was sequenced was blood, either unsorted or a sorted T cell fraction (not recorded which). This clonotype was sampled from a male donor with ankylosing spondylitis or in good health (not recorded which). The chain is built from TRBV4-2 and TRBJ2-2; 12 bases line up with TRBD2. The CDR3 region is CASSQAGTSGTGELFF. CDR3 nucleotide sequence: TGTGCCAGCAGCCAAGCCGGGACTAGCGGGACCGGGGAGCTGTTTTTT.